These 21 T cell receptor beta chains originate from one sample sequenced in a study of T-cell reconstitution after alpha-beta-depleted transplantation in children. The library targeted TCRbeta and was prepared with unique molecular identifiers. TCRdb reprocessed the PCR reads via MiXCR and lists one record per CDR3 protein. Here the sample spans 80,000 to 100,000 distinct CDR3 sequences, 20% to 30% being singletons. Sequencing used PBMCs, obtained before TCRalphabeta/CD19-depleted stem cell transplant. Receptors were obtained from a boy between 2 and 10 years old with acute lymphoblastic leukemia, due to receive a stem cell transplant.

The chain employs TRBV14 and TRBJ1-3; possibly TRBD1 for D (5 bases). The CDR3 has 13 amino acids. Germline V lookup: CDR1 SGHDN, CDR2 FVKESK. The CDR3 here is CAGRVDSGNTIYF. The CDR3 bases are TGTGCGGGCAGGGTGGACTCTGGAAACACCATATATTTT.

In this sample, this clonotype turned up many times. The chain has TRBV5-1 and TRBJ2-3; 9 bases are shared with TRBD1. The CDR3 covers 17 residues. V dropped 2 bases and J dropped 2; count of bases not matched to a gene: 9. The germline V gene has CDR1 SGHRS and CDR2 YFSETQ. The CDR3 DNA follows: TGCGCCAGCAGCTTAGCCGGGACAGGGCCACCCACAGATACGCAGTATTTT. Translating it yields CASSLAGTGPPTDTQYF.

This clonotype came up a few times. The rearrangement joins TRBV4-2 to TRBJ2-2; D uncertain. This CDR3 spans 13 amino acids. Between the trimmed V and J ends, which lost 0 bases and 6 bases, there was a span of 5 bases. Germline CDR1 and CDR2: LGHNA and YNFKEQ. DNA of the CDR3: TGTGCCAGCAGCCAAGATCGGGCCGGGGAGCTGTTTTTT. This encodes CASSQDRAGELFF.

This clonotype is labeled medium-sized (0.01 to 0.1%). The chain is built from TRBV12-3 or TRBV12-4 and TRBJ2-5, with D possibly TRBD2 on 6 matching bases. Between the trimmed V and J ends, which lost 5 bases and 4 bases, there was a span of 8 bases. The CDR3 covers 12 residues. CDR3 sequence (DNA): TGTGCCAGCAGTATTAGCGGAGAGACCCAGTACTTC. Its translation: CASSISGETQYF.

This chain links TRBV5-4 with TRBJ1-2, with D hard to call. Trimming took 6 bases from V and 4 from J, leaving 16 bases between them. Looked up from germline, CDR1 is SGHNT and CDR2 is YYREEE (reference sequence). CDR3 length: 14 residues. The CDR3 nucleotides read TGTGCCAGCACCCTCCGGATGGAAACCTATGGCTACACCTTC. Protein: CASTLRMETYGYTF.

This clonotype was recorded many times. The J gene is TRBJ1-4, the V gene TRBV28; D remains unclear. Trimming removed 5 bases at V and 5 bases at J, with 6 bases between. Germline V gene sequence: CDR1 MDHEN, CDR2 SYDVKM. The CDR3 runs 12 residues. The CDR3 DNA is TGTGCCAGCAGTCCCTGGAATGAAAAACTGTTTTTT. It encodes CASSPWNEKLFF. Based on the CDR3 plus reference TRBV28 and TRBJ1-4, the full variable domain is DVKVTQSSRYLVKRTGEKVFLECVQDMDHENMFWYRQDPGLGLRLIYFSYDVKMKEKGDIPEGYSVSREKKERFSLILESASTNQTSMYLCASSPWNEKLFFGSGTQLSVL.

This clonotype showed up many times. This chain connects TRBV3-1 to TRBJ2-1; D is uncertain. Germline CDR1 LGHDT, CDR2 YNNKEL (reference sequence). Trimming pared 4 bases from V and 1 base from J, leaving 17 bases between. The CDR3 consists of 17 residues. In nucleotides, the CDR3 is TGTGCCAGCAGCCCCGCGGTGCTCATGGCTTCCTACAATGAGCAGTTCTTC. Protein product: CASSPAVLMASYNEQFF.

The sample holds a few counts of this clonotype. The V and J genes are TRBV7-6 and TRBJ2-1; 10 nucleotides agree with TRBD2. CDR3 length equals 15 residues. Germline CDR1 SGHVS, CDR2 FNYEAQ. Trimming cost V 5 bases and J 5 bases; bases outside gene matches: 6. The CDR3 DNA reads TGTGCCAGCAGCGCCCGGACTAGCGGCGACAATGAGCAGTTCTTC. It yields the protein CASSARTSGDNEQFF. The whole variable domain, filled in from reference TRBV7-6 and TRBJ2-1, reads GAGVSQSPRYKVTKRGQDVALRCDPISGHVSLYWYRQALGQGPEFLTYFNYEAQQDKSGLPNDRFSAERPEGSISTLTIQRTEQRDSAMYRCASSARTSGDNEQFFGPGTRLTVL.

J is TRBJ1-1 and V is TRBV6-1; TRBD1 might be the D (5 bases). The CDR3 contains 14 residues. Trimming shortened V by 4 bases and J by 2 bases, and 11 bases separated the two germline ends. CDR1 and CDR2 (germline): MNHNS, SASEGT. The CDR3 protein is CASSATETNTEAFF. The CDR3 nucleotides are TGTGCCAGCAGTGCGACAGAGACCAACACTGAAGCTTTCTTT.

This clonotype was seen a handful of times. Written as DNA, the CDR3 is TGCAGTGCTAGAGGGACTAGCGGTCGGGAGACCCAGTACTTC. It yields the protein CSARGTSGRETQYF. V and J are TRBV20-1 and TRBJ2-5, with TRBD2 matching over 10 bases. Trimming took 1 base from V and 5 from J; bases not matched to a gene: 4. Germline V gives CDR1 DFQATT, CDR2 SNEGSKA (reference sequence). The CDR3 runs 14 residues.

This clonotype has a handful of counts. The rearrangement links TRBV15 to TRBJ2-5; 8 nucleotides agree with TRBD1. The CDR3 extends over 14 amino acids. CDR1 and CDR2 from the germline V gene are LNHNV and YYDKDF (reference sequence). Losses at the gene ends were 4 bases for V and 6 bases for J; bases not matched to a gene: 7. In nucleotides, the CDR3 is TGTGCCACCAGCACGAGACAGGGGTCACAGACCCAGTACTTC. It translates to CATSTRQGSQTQYF.

The chain joins TRBV7-9 to TRBJ2-1; 9 bases line up with TRBD1. The CDR3 is 15 residues long. Germline V CDR1 and CDR2: SEHNR, FQNEAQ (reference sequence). The V and J ends lost 4 bases and 7 bases, in that order; junction bases with no gene match: 8. The CDR3 loop is CASSSPGQGLNEQFF. In DNA, the CDR3 is TGTGCCAGCAGCTCGCCGGGACAGGGCCTAAATGAGCAGTTCTTC.

This clonotype showed up just a few times. The J gene is TRBJ2-1, the V gene TRBV20-1; weak D call: TRBD1 (5 bases). Trimming stripped 0 bases from V and 8 bases from J, with 14 bases between. The V gene's germline CDR1 is DFQATT and CDR2 SNEGSKA (reference sequence). The CDR3 extends over 14 amino acids. For the CDR3, the DNA is TGCAGTGCTAGAGAACCGACCCAGGGCCATGAGCAGTTCTTC. Protein sequence: CSAREPTQGHEQFF.

The chain couples TRBV5-1 to TRBJ2-1, with TRBD2 matching 9 bases. The junction had 11 bases not matched to a gene; V was cut back by 4 bases and J by 9 bases. CDR1 is SGHRS, CDR2 YFSETQ, per germline. The CDR3 runs to 15 residues. As DNA, the CDR3 is TGCGCCAGCAGCCCGGGACTAGCTCAGAGGGCTGAGCAGTTCTTC. It is translated as CASSPGLAQRAEQFF.

This chain uses TRBV7-9 with TRBJ2-7; D ambiguous. The germline V gene has CDR1 SEHNR and CDR2 FQNEAQ (reference sequence). The CDR3 contains 13 residues. The V gene lost 3 bases and the J gene lost 3 bases, with 9 bases spanning the gap. DNA for the CDR3: TGTGCCAGCAGCTTTTCAGTCGACTACGAGCAGTACTTC. Translating gives CASSFSVDYEQYF.

This CDR3 reads CASSKGNNYGYTF. CDR3 coding DNA: TGTGCCAGCAGCAAGGGAAACAACTATGGCTACACCTTC. The chain joins TRBV11-2 to TRBJ1-2; unclear D gene. Germline V gene sequence: CDR1 SGHAT, CDR2 FQNNGV. CDR3 length equals 13 residues. V was cut by 5 bases and J by 2 bases, with 9 bases left in between.

This clonotype appeared a single time. The rearrangement uses TRBV19 and TRBJ1-2, with a tentative D call TRBD1 (5 bases). CDR3 length: 12 residues. V was pared by 6 bases and J by 8 bases, with 13 bases between. The germline CDR1 and CDR2 sequences are LNHDA and SQIVND (reference sequence). For the CDR3, the DNA is TGTGCCAGTAGCTGGAACCCAGGGGGCTACACCTTC. It codes for CASSWNPGGYTF.

V gene TRBV9 combines with J gene TRBJ2-2, with 8 bases that match TRBD1. The CDR3 has 14 residues. Germline CDR1 and CDR2: SGDLS and YYNGEE. V was pared by 4 bases and J by 6 bases, with 5 bases of the junction left unmatched. The CDR3 nucleotides are TGTGCCAGCAGCACTAGACAGGGGTCCGGGGAGCTGTTTTTT. Its translation: CASSTRQGSGELFF.

V usage is TRBV5-1 and J usage is TRBJ2-3, with 8 bases fitting TRBD2. J gave up 2 bases and V 3 bases, and 2 bases lay outside the gene matches. CDR1 is SGHRS, CDR2 YFSETQ, per germline. The CDR3 has 14 residues. The CDR3 DNA reads TGCGCCAGCAGCTATAGCGGGACCACAGATACGCAGTATTTT. Protein product: CASSYSGTTDTQYF.

The rearrangement joins TRBV11-2 to TRBJ2-7; TRBD1 or TRBD2 may be the D gene (6 bases each). Germline V CDR1 and CDR2: SGHAT, FQNNGV. V was cut by 5 bases and J by 1 base, with 30 bases left in between. The CDR3 has 20 residues. The CDR3 DNA sequence: TGTGCCAGCAGCCTAAAAGCTAGCGTAGGGACACTAGGCATTTCCTACGAGCAGTACTTC. Translation gives CASSLKASVGTLGISYEQYF. The full variable domain, with the rest looked up from reference TRBV11-2 and TRBJ2-7, is EAGVAQSPRYKIIEKRQSVAFWCNPISGHATLYWYQQILGQGPKLLIQFQNNGVVDDSQLPKDRFSAERLKGVDSTLKIQPAKLEDSAVYLCASSLKASVGTLGISYEQYFGPGTRLTVT.

V gene TRBV7-9 combines with J gene TRBJ2-7; D not certain. CDR3 length: 11 residues. Germline CDR1 and CDR2: SEHNR and FQNEAQ (reference sequence). Trimming cost V 3 bases and J 6 bases, with 6 bases left between them. CDR3 sequence reads: CASSFSAEQYF. The CDR3 bases are TGTGCCAGCAGCTTTTCGGCCGAGCAGTACTTC.